A single sample is the source of the 14 T cell receptor beta chains below, sequenced in a study of T cell responses to AZD1222 COVID-19 vaccine. Sequenced by immunoSEQ multiplex PCR; TCRdb stores in-frame clones only, minus some. Of 95,000 to 110,000 clones in the sample, over 75% are singletons; the top ten hold around 8.7%. Source: peripheral blood, taken on day 0 of AZD1222 vaccination. These receptors were collected from an adult in good health.

The chain has TRBV28 and TRBJ2-3, with D perhaps matching TRBD2 (6 bases). Per the germline V gene, CDR1 is MDHEN and CDR2 is SYDVKM. V gave up 6 bases and J gave up 6 bases, with 16 bases separating them. The CDR3 consists of 14 residues. This CDR3 is CASRIYGGVDTQYF. CDR3 nucleotides: TGTGCCAGCAGGATATACGGGGGAGTCGATACGCAGTATTTT.

The V gene is TRBV27, the J gene TRBJ1-1; TRBD1 matches 7 bases. Germline V CDR1 and CDR2: MNHEY, SMNVEV (reference sequence). This CDR3 has 13 residues. The junction had 6 bases not matched to a gene; V was cut back by 4 bases and J by 7 bases. DNA for the CDR3: TGTGCCAGCAGTTCCGGGACAGCCCTTGAAGCTTTCTTT. Its translation is CASSSGTALEAFF.

The chain has TRBV23-1 and TRBJ2-7, with D possibly matching TRBD2 (6 bases). TRBV23-1 is filed as an ORF, its function uncertain. This CDR3 has 15 amino acids. Trimming removed 1 base at V and 0 bases at J, with 10 bases between. The CDR3 protein is CASSQLRGSSYEQYF. CDR3 DNA: TGCGCCAGCAGTCAATTACGGGGGTCCTCCTACGAGCAGTACTTC.

The V and J genes are TRBV18 and TRBJ2-5, with TRBD1 as a possible D gene (6 bases). This CDR3 has 12 residues. CDR1 and CDR2 (germline): KGHSH, LQKENI. Trimming removed 8 bases at V and 2 bases at J, with 9 bases between. The CDR3 here is CASQGLQETQYF. The CDR3 DNA sequence: TGTGCCAGCCAGGGGTTACAAGAGACCCAGTACTTC.

This clone appeared a few times. This chain uses TRBV27 with TRBJ1-2; maybe TRBD1 (6 bases). CDR1 and CDR2 from the germline V gene are MNHEY and SMNVEV (reference sequence). Between the trimmed V and J ends, which lost 3 bases and 2 bases, there was a span of 10 bases. The CDR3 extends over 14 amino acids. CDR3 coding DNA: TGTGCCAGCAGTTTGGGGGCATCCAACTATGGCTACACCTTC. It specifies CASSLGASNYGYTF.

V gene TRBV19 combines with J gene TRBJ1-2; D call uncertain. This CDR3 has 15 residues. Germline V lookup: CDR1 LNHDA, CDR2 SQIVND (reference sequence). The V end was cut by 5 bases, the J end by 2 bases, with 15 bases between. CDR3 DNA sequence: TGTGCCAGTAGTGCCTCCCCTGGCCGGAACTATGGCTACACCTTC. Protein product: CASSASPGRNYGYTF.

The gene calls are TRBV3-1 (or the pseudogene TRBV3-2) and TRBJ2-1, with D possibly matching TRBD1 (6 bases). CDR3 length equals 15 residues. The germline CDR1 and CDR2 sequences are LGHDT and YNNKEL (reference sequence). V was clipped by 1 base and J by 6 bases, with 13 bases between them. In DNA, the CDR3 is TGTGCCAGCAGCCAAGTTTGGGGGCCGTTCAATGAGCAGTTCTTC. Protein sequence: CASSQVWGPFNEQFF.

The CDR3 DNA reads as TGTGCCAGCAGTTTATCGGAAAGACTAGCGGGGGCTGGGGAGCAGTACTTC. It translates to CASSLSERLAGAGEQYF. The gene calls are TRBV27 and TRBJ2-7; 12 positions match TRBD2. V trimming: 0 bases; J trimming: 7 bases; junction bases outside the gene matches: 10. Germline-derived CDR1 and CDR2 are MNHEY and SMNVEV (reference sequence). CDR3 length equals 17 residues.

The chain carries TRBV6-5 and TRBJ1-6; maybe TRBD1 (6 bases). Germline lookup yields CDR1 MNHEY and CDR2 SVGAGI. CDR3 size: 15 residues. The V gene lost 6 bases and the J gene lost 7 bases, with 16 bases spanning the gap. CDR3: CASRGQTGLNSPLHF. DNA of the CDR3: TGTGCCAGCAGGGGCCAGACAGGCTTGAATTCACCCCTCCACTTT.

The CDR3 here is CASSLKRESYEQYF. CDR3 in DNA: TGTGCCAGCAGCCTAAAGCGGGAGAGCTACGAGCAGTACTTC. The chain combines TRBV16 with TRBJ2-7; 8 positions match TRBD2. The junction had 5 bases not matched to a gene; V was cut back by 4 bases and J by 3 bases. The CDR3 length is 14 residues. The germline CDR1 and CDR2 sequences are KGHSY and FQNENV. The full variable domain, its missing parts supplied by reference TRBV16 and TRBJ2-7, is GEEVAQTPKHLVRGEGQKAKLYCAPIKGHSYVFWYQQVLKNEFKFLISFQNENVFDETGMPKERFSAKCLPNSPCSLEIQATKLEDSAVYFCASSLKRESYEQYFGPGTRLTVT.

This chain joins TRBV7-9 and TRBJ2-6; D is ambiguous. CDR1 SEHNR and CDR2 FQNEAQ come from the germline V gene (reference sequence). CDR3 length: 15 amino acids. Trimming left V 4 bases short and J 1 base short, with 8 bases between. The CDR3 region is CASSSTLSGANVLTF. CDR3 in DNA: TGTGCCAGCAGCTCTACGCTATCTGGGGCCAACGTCCTGACTTTC.

CDR3 nucleotide sequence: TGTGCCAGCTCACCACCGGGGGTAGCCGCAGCCGCAGATACGCAGTATTTT. This encodes CASSPPGVAAAADTQYF. V gene TRBV18 combines with J gene TRBJ2-3, with D perhaps TRBD1 or TRBD2 (5 bases each). Trimming removed 0 bases from V and 4 bases from J, with 17 bases in between. The CDR3 spans 17 residues. Germline lookup yields CDR1 KGHSH and CDR2 LQKENI.

Remarks on this clone: The same CDR3 also results from other DNA sequences found in this sample. J is TRBJ1-5 and V is TRBV28; D gene ambiguous. Germline assignment: CDR1 MDHEN and CDR2 SYDVKM. The ends were cut back, 1 base at V and 6 bases at J, with 4 bases in the middle. The length of the CDR3 is 12 residues. This chain's CDR3 is CASSLYRQPQHF. DNA for the CDR3: TGTGCCAGCAGTTTATATCGTCAGCCCCAGCATTTT.

The rearrangement uses TRBV28 and TRBJ2-1; TRBD2 agrees at 14 bases. The trim removed 5 bases at V and 0 bases at J, leaving 9 bases unmatched. The CDR3 length is 19 residues. The germline gives CDR1 MDHEN, CDR2 SYDVKM. CDR3 residues: CASSISGLAGESSYNEQFF. The CDR3 DNA sequence: TGTGCCAGCAGTATATCGGGACTAGCGGGAGAAAGCTCCTACAATGAGCAGTTCTTC.